The present T cell receptor beta chain was sequenced within a study of Graves' ophthalmopathy and Graves' hyperthyroidism. Transcripts of RNA were the source for amplifying TCR beta CDR3 regions. Second-round multiplex PCR came after first-round RT-PCR with HTBI primers. TCRdb itself ran the multiplex PCR reads through MiXCR, one entry per CDR3 protein. Counted here are about 660,000 distinct CDR3 sequences, about 41% occurring once; the ten biggest clones make up more than 2.5%. Ophthalmopathy cases showed moderate-to-severe activity, scoring CAS ≥3 and NOSPECS ≥4, with duration under 3 months. This clonotype has at least ten counts. In germline, CDR1 is SGHDN, CDR2 FVKESK. This CDR3 is 14 amino acids long. V shed 3 bases and J shed 0 bases, with 9 bases lying between them.

This TCR was recovered from an adult man with Graves' ophthalmopathy. V usage is TRBV14 and J usage is TRBJ2-7; tentatively, D is TRBD2 (5 bases). What was sequenced was peripheral blood. The CDR3 region has the DNA TGTGCCAGCAGCCAGGTGAGCGGCTCCTACGAGCAGTACTTC. This sequence encodes CASSQVSGSYEQYF.